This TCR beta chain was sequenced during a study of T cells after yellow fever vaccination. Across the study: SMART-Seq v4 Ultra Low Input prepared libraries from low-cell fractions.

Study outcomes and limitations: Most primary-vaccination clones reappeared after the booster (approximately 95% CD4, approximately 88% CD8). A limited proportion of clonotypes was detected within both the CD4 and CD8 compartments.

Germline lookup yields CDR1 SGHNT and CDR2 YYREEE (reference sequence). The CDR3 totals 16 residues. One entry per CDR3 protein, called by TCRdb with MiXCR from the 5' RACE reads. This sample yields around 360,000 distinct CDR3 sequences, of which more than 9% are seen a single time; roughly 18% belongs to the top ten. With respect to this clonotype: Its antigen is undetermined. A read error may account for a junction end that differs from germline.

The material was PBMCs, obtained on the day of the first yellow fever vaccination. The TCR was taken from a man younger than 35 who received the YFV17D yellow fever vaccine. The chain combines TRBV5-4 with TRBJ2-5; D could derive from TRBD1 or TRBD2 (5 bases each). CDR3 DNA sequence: TGTGCCAGCAGCCCGGCTGATGGGGGTAACCAAGAGATCCAGTACTTC. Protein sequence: CASSPADGGNQEIQYF. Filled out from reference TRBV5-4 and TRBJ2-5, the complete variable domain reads ETGVTQSPTHLIKTRGQQVTLRCSSQSGHNTVSWYQQALGQGPQFIFQYYREEENGRGNFPPRFSGLQFPNYSSELNVNALELDDSALYLCASSPADGGNQEIQYFGPGTRLLVL.